Following are 24 T cell receptor beta chains from one sample sequenced in a study of CD8+ T cells in alopecia areata. Following extraction, RNA underwent reverse transcription to cDNA, which served as the sequencing template. This table comes from immunoSEQ multiplex PCR, and its TCRdb copy is limited to in-frame clones, with some not included. This table holds fewer than 250,000 clones, roughly 60% found once. As for treatment: oral pan-JAK inhibitor, 5-10 mg twice daily. Sequences were derived from CD4+ T cells sorted from blood, sampled at week 24, from a patient treated with tofacitinib. Receptor source: a human donor with alopecia areata.

The V gene is TRBV19, the J gene TRBJ2-1; D unresolved. V lost 4 bases to trimming and J lost 0 bases, with 13 bases between them. Germline V CDR1 and CDR2: LNHDA, SQIVND (reference sequence). CDR3 length: 16 amino acids. The CDR3 DNA sequence: TGTGCCAGTAGTACCGGAGACTGGAACTCCTACAATGAGCAGTTCTTC. Protein product: CASSTGDWNSYNEQFF.

In this sample, this clone turned up a few times. The V gene is TRBV7-2, the J gene TRBJ1-2; a weak D match, TRBD1 (5 bases). Trimming removed 1 base from V and 2 bases from J, with 8 bases in between. The CDR3 contains 14 residues. Germline CDR1 SGHTA, CDR2 FQGNSA. The CDR3 DNA reads as TGTGCCAGCAGCTTAGGACGACAGAACTATGGCTACACCTTC. It yields the protein CASSLGRQNYGYTF. The full variable domain, its missing parts supplied by reference TRBV7-2 and TRBJ1-2, is GAGVSQSPSNKVTEKGKDVELRCDPISGHTALYWYRQSLGQGLEFLIYFQGNSAPDKSGLPSDRFSAERTGGSVSTLTIQRTQQEDSAVYLCASSLGRQNYGYTFGSGTRLTVV.

V and J are TRBV7-2 and TRBJ2-3; tentatively, D is TRBD2 (6 bases). The CDR3 is made up of 17 amino acids. V was trimmed by 1 base and J by 0 bases, leaving 14 bases between them. CDR1 and CDR2 (germline): SGHTA, FQGNSA. CDR3 bases: TGTGCCAGCAGCTTAGACGGTAGCGGAGCAAGCACAGATACGCAGTATTTT. Protein: CASSLDGSGASTDTQYF. Complete variable domain (other parts from reference TRBV7-2 and TRBJ2-3): GAGVSQSPSNKVTEKGKDVELRCDPISGHTALYWYRQSLGQGLEFLIYFQGNSAPDKSGLPSDRFSAERTGGSVSTLTIQRTQQEDSAVYLCASSLDGSGASTDTQYFGPGTRLTVL.

This CDR3 reads CASSGTGSNYGYTF. The CDR3 nucleotides are TGTGCCAGCTCTGGGACAGGCAGTAACTATGGCTACACCTTC. J is TRBJ1-2 and V is TRBV7-9, with 8 bases fitting TRBD1. From germline, CDR1 is SEHNR and CDR2 FQNEAQ (reference sequence). This CDR3 has 14 amino acids. Trimming at V came to 8 bases and at J to 1 base, leaving 6 bases not matched to a gene.

This clone was detected a few times. The rearrangement uses TRBV4-3 and TRBJ2-3; TRBD1 matches 7 bases. Germline V gene lookup returns CDR1 LGHNA and CDR2 YSLEER. The CDR3 totals 15 residues. V lost 1 base and J lost 4; bases outside the gene matches: 5. The CDR3 spells CASSQGQGIADTQYF. The CDR3 DNA follows: TGCGCCAGCAGCCAAGGACAGGGAATAGCAGATACGCAGTATTTT.

This chain uses TRBV2 with TRBJ1-4; 8 bases fit TRBD1. Germline-derived CDR1 and CDR2 are SNHLY and FYNNEI. The junction had 8 bases not matched to a gene; V was cut back by 7 bases and J by 10 bases. The CDR3 consists of 13 residues. The chain's CDR3 is CASKEDRAGKLFF. CDR3 nucleotide sequence: TGTGCCAGCAAGGAGGACAGGGCGGGAAAACTGTTTTTT.

This clone was detected a few times. The chain carries TRBV19 and TRBJ1-5; weak D call: TRBD1 (6 bases). Trimming took 2 bases from V and 2 from J, leaving 10 bases between them. The length of the CDR3 is 15 residues. Germline V gene data show CDR1 as LNHDA and CDR2 as SQIVND (reference sequence). Here the CDR3 DNA reads TGTGCCAGTAGTATACGACAGGTTGGCAATCAGCCCCAGCATTTT. Residues: CASSIRQVGNQPQHF.

V and J are TRBV29-1 and TRBJ1-1; D remains unclear. The V end lost 6 bases, the J end lost 4 bases, and 12 bases lay between the germline ends. The CDR3 has 12 amino acids. CDR1 and CDR2 (germline): SQVTM, ANQGSEA. The CDR3 nucleotides are TGCAGCGTCGCTGGCCCCCTCACTGAAGCTTTCTTT. This translates into CSVAGPLTEAFF.

The chain joins TRBV27 to TRBJ1-1, with TRBD1 as a possible D gene (6 bases). Trimming took off 5 bases at V and 1 base at J, with 11 bases between the two ends. The length of the CDR3 is 14 residues. Germline CDR1 is MNHEY and CDR2 is SMNVEV (reference sequence). DNA for the CDR3: TGTGCCAGCAGTCCGGGACACCAGAACACTGAAGCTTTCTTT. This sequence encodes CASSPGHQNTEAFF.

CDR3 region: CASSSTGYTGELFF. CDR3 in DNA: TGTGCCAGCAGCTCGACAGGGTACACCGGGGAGCTGTTTTTT. This rearrangement joins TRBV7-2 to TRBJ2-2; the match to TRBD1 covers 7 bases. Per germline, CDR1 SGHTA and CDR2 FQGNSA. Unmatched junction bases numbered 2, after V lost 4 bases and J lost 3 bases. The CDR3 totals 14 residues.

This rearrangement joins TRBV29-1 to TRBJ1-1; D not resolved. V lost 5 bases and J lost 6, with 10 bases in between. Per germline, CDR1 SQVTM and CDR2 ANQGSEA. The CDR3 spans 11 residues. CDR3 loop: CSVITGAEAFF. The CDR3, as DNA: TGCAGCGTTATAACCGGGGCTGAAGCTTTCTTT.

The chain carries TRBV29-1 and TRBJ2-7; D is ambiguous. Trimming cost V 3 bases and J 3 bases, with 9 bases left between them. The CDR3 has 12 residues. Germline lookup yields CDR1 SQVTM and CDR2 ANQGSEA. The CDR3 here is CSVDAPNYEQYF. CDR3 bases: TGCAGCGTTGATGCCCCCAACTACGAGCAGTACTTC.

The rearrangement links TRBV5-1 to TRBJ2-3, with a weak D call TRBD1 (6 bases). This CDR3 region has 16 residues. Per germline, CDR1 SGHRS and CDR2 YFSETQ. The V and J ends lost 0 bases and 2 bases respectively, with 13 bases between them. CDR3 residues: CASSLEGHMNTDTQYF. CDR3 in DNA: TGCGCCAGCAGCTTGGAGGGACATATGAACACAGATACGCAGTATTTT.

As for this clone: Other DNA sequences in this specimen translate into the identical CDR3. The chain recombines TRBV30 with TRBJ1-2; no definite D call. This CDR3 is built from 11 residues. Germline V gene sequence: CDR1 GTSNPN, CDR2 SVGIG (reference sequence). V was pared by 3 bases and J by 5 bases, with 7 bases between. In nucleotides, the CDR3 is TGTGCCTGGAGCGCAAGTTATGGCTACACCTTC. Amino acid sequence: CAWSASYGYTF.

V usage is TRBV9 and J usage is TRBJ2-5; 7 nucleotides align to TRBD1. The germline V gene encodes CDR1 SGDLS and CDR2 YYNGEE. This CDR3 is 16 amino acids long. With V trimmed by 0 bases and J by 2 bases, 7 bases remained unmatched. This CDR3 is CASSVELTGVQETQYF. The DNA of the CDR3 is TGTGCCAGCAGCGTAGAATTAACAGGGGTACAAGAGACCCAGTACTTC.

This chain connects TRBV29-1 to TRBJ1-5; D possibly corresponds to TRBD1 (6 bases). This CDR3 has 12 amino acids. V was trimmed by 7 bases and J by 5 bases, leaving 12 bases between them. The germline CDR1 and CDR2 sequences are SQVTM and ANQGSEA. The CDR3 DNA sequence: TGCAGCGCTCAGGGGACCGATCAGCCCCAGCATTTT. It encodes CSAQGTDQPQHF.

This clone was counted once. The chain has TRBV4-2 and TRBJ1-2, with TRBD1 as a possible D gene (6 bases). V lost 0 bases and J 2 bases, leaving 7 bases between the germline ends. CDR1 is LGHNA and CDR2 is YNFKEQ in the germline V gene. The CDR3 runs to 14 residues. CDR3 residues: CASSQDRGNYGYTF. Written as DNA, the CDR3 is TGTGCCAGCAGCCAAGACAGGGGCAACTATGGCTACACCTTC.

This clone was seen more than once but under ten times. This chain uses TRBV9 with TRBJ2-7; perhaps D is TRBD1 or TRBD2 (5 bases each). The V end was cut by 2 bases, the J end by 3 bases, with 9 bases between. Per the germline V gene, CDR1 is SGDLS and CDR2 is YYNGEE. This CDR3 has 13 amino acids. CDR3 protein: CASSVTTGYEQYF. CDR3 in DNA: TGTGCCAGCAGCGTGACTACAGGCTACGAGCAGTACTTC. The whole variable domain, remainder taken from reference TRBV9 and TRBJ2-7, is DSGVTQTPKHLITATGQRVTLRCSPRSGDLSVYWYQQSLDQGLQFLIQYYNGEERAKGNILERFSAQQFPDLHSELNLSSLELGDSALYFCASSVTTGYEQYFGPGTRLTVT.

This chain uses TRBV2 with TRBJ2-3; D ambiguous. Germline V gene lookup returns CDR1 SNHLY and CDR2 FYNNEI. The V and J ends lost 6 bases and 0 bases respectively, with 7 bases between them. The CDR3 totals 13 residues. CDR3 coding DNA: TGTGCCAGCAGGTCGGCGAGCACAGATACGCAGTATTTT. Protein: CASRSASTDTQYF.

This rearrangement joins TRBV27 to TRBJ2-7; TRBD1 matches at 9 bases. Germline values: CDR1 MNHEY, CDR2 SMNVEV (reference sequence). The CDR3 runs to 14 residues. The J segment lost 4 bases and the V segment lost 5 bases, leaving 6 bases of the junction unmatched. The CDR3 DNA is TGTGCCAGCAGTACCGGGACAGGGAAATACGAGCAGTACTTC. The encoded protein is CASSTGTGKYEQYF.

The rearrangement uses TRBV30 and TRBJ2-3; 9 bases match TRBD1. Germline trimming cut 2 bases from V and 1 base from J; bases unmatched to any gene: 1. Germline V gene lookup returns CDR1 GTSNPN and CDR2 SVGIG (reference sequence). The CDR3 has 14 residues. The CDR3: CAWSRDRGTDTQYF. CDR3 DNA sequence: TGTGCCTGGAGTAGGGACAGGGGCACAGATACGCAGTATTTT.

A remark on this clone: Additional DNA sequences in this sample encode the identical CDR3. The CDR3 coding sequence is TGCAGCGTTGGGGACGGTAGCAATCAGCCCCAGCATTTT. It yields the protein CSVGDGSNQPQHF. The rearrangement joins TRBV29-1 to TRBJ1-5; TRBD1 is a possible D gene (5 bases). The V end lost 4 bases, the J end lost 0 bases, and 7 bases lay between the germline ends. The CDR3 covers 13 residues. Germline values: CDR1 SQVTM, CDR2 ANQGSEA.

V and J are TRBV25-1 and TRBJ2-4; TRBD1 matches 9 bases. The CDR3 sequence is 11 residues long. Germline V gene sequence: CDR1 MGHDK, CDR2 SYGVNS. Losses at the gene ends were 8 bases for V and 7 bases for J; bases not matched to a gene: 0. CDR3 loop: CASGTGNIQYF. CDR3 bases: TGTGCCAGCGGGACAGGGAACATTCAGTACTTC.

The chain uses TRBV7-2 and TRBJ2-5; D not certain. The CDR3 covers 13 residues. Germline values: CDR1 SGHTA, CDR2 FQGNSA. Trimming stripped 1 base from V and 11 bases from J, with 14 bases between. The CDR3 reads CASSLGGSLGQYF. For the CDR3, the DNA is TGTGCCAGCAGCTTAGGGGGAAGCTTGGGGCAGTACTTC.